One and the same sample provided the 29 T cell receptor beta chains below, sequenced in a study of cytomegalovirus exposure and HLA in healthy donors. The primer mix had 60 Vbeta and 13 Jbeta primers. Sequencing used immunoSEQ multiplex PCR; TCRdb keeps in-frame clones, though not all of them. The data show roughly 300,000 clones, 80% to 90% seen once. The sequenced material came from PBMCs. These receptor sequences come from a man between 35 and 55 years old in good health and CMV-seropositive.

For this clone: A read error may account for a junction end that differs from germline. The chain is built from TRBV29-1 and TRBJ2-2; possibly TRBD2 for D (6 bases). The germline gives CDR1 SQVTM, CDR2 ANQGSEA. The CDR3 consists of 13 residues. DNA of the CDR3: TGCAGCGCCGACGACAGCAACACCGGGGGGCTGTTTTTT. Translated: CSADDSNTGGLFF.

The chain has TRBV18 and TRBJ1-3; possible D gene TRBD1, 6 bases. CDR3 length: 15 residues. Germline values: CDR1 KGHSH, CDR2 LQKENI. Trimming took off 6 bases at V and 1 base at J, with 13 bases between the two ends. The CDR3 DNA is TGTGCCAGCTCCACCGGACAGCCATCTGGAAACACCATATATTTT. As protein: CASSTGQPSGNTIYF. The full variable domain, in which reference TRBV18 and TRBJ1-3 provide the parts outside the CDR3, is NAGVMQNPRHLVRRRGQEARLRCSPMKGHSHVYWYRQLPEEGLKFMVYLQKENIIDESGMPKERFSAEFPKEGPSILRIQQVVRGDSAAYFCASSTGQPSGNTIYFGEGSWLTVV.

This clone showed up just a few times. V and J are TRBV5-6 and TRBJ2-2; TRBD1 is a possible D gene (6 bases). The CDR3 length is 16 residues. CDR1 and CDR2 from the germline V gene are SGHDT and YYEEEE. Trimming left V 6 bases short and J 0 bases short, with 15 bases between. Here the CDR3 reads CASNPQGPANTGELFF. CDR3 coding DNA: TGTGCCAGCAATCCCCAGGGGCCCGCGAACACCGGGGAGCTGTTTTTT.

The CDR3: CSGRGGHEQYF. The CDR3 coding sequence is TGCAGTGGGAGGGGGGGACACGAGCAGTACTTC. The chain uses TRBV20-1 and TRBJ2-7, with D possibly TRBD2 on 7 matching bases. Germline lookup yields CDR1 DFQATT and CDR2 SNEGSKA (reference sequence). There are 11 residues in the CDR3. V dropped 7 bases and J dropped 5 bases, with 12 bases sitting between them.

The CDR3 DNA sequence: TGTGCCAGCAGCGGAGGGACAGGGGGCGCTGGGAACTATGGCTACACCTTC. Translating gives CASSGGTGGAGNYGYTF. The V and J genes are TRBV9 and TRBJ1-2, with TRBD1 matching over 12 bases. The CDR3 length is 17 residues. From germline, CDR1 is SGDLS and CDR2 YYNGEE. J lost 2 bases, V lost 3 bases, and 8 bases had no gene match.

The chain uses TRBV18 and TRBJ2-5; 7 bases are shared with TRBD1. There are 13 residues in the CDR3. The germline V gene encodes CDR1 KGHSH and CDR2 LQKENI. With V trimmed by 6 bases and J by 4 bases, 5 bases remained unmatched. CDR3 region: CASSRAGGETQYF. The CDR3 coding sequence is TGTGCCAGCTCCAGGGCAGGGGGAGAGACCCAGTACTTC.

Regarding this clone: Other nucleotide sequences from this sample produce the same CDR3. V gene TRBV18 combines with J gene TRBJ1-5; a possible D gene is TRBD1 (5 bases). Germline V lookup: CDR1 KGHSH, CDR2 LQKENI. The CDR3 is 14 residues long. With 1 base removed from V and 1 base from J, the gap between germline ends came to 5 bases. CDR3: CASSPQGSNQPQHF. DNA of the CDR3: TGTGCCAGCTCACCACAGGGGAGCAATCAGCCCCAGCATTTT.

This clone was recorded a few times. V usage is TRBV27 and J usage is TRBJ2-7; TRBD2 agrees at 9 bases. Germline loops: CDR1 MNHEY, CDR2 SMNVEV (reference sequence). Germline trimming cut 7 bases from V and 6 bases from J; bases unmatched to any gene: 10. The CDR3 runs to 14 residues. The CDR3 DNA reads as TGTGCCAGCACACCGGGACTAGCTTTGGGCGAGCAGTACTTC. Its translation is CASTPGLALGEQYF.

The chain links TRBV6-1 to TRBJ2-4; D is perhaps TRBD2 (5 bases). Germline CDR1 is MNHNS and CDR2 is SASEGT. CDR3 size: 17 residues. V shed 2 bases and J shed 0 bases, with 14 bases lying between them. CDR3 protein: CASSEIGHEGAKNIQYF. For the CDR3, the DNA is TGTGCCAGCAGTGAAATTGGGCACGAGGGAGCCAAAAACATTCAGTACTTC.

CDR3: CASSLGTGVEEKLFF. CDR3 in DNA: TGTGCCAGCAGCTTGGGGACAGGGGTAGAAGAAAAACTGTTTTTT. This chain connects TRBV7-9 to TRBJ1-4; 10 nucleotides align to TRBD1. Germline values: CDR1 SEHNR, CDR2 FQNEAQ (reference sequence). V shed 3 bases, J shed 8 bases, and the junction held 6 bases outside the gene matches. CDR3 length: 15 amino acids.

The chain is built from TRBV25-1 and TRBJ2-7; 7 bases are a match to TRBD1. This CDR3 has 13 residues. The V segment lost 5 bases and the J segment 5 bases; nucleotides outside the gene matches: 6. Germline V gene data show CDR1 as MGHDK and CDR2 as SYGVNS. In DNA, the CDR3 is TGTGCCAGCAGTCTTCTAGGGACAGACGAGCAGTACTTC. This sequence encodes CASSLLGTDEQYF.

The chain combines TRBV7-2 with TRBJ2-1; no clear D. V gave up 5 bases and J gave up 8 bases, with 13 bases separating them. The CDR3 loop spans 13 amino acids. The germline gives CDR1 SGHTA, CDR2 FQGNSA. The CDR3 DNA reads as TGTGCCAGCAGCCCCTCCTCTGGGCATGAGCAGTTCTTC. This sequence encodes CASSPSSGHEQFF. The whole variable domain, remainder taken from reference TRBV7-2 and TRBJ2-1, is GAGVSQSPSNKVTEKGKDVELRCDPISGHTALYWYRQSLGQGLEFLIYFQGNSAPDKSGLPSDRFSAERTGGSVSTLTIQRTQQEDSAVYLCASSPSSGHEQFFGPGTRLTVL.

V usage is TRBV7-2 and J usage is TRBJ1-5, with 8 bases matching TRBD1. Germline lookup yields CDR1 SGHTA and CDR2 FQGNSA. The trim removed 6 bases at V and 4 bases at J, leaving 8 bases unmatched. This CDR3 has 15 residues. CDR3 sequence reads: CASRQPGGSNQPQHF. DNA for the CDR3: TGTGCCAGCAGACAGCCAGGGGGCTCAAATCAGCCCCAGCATTTT.

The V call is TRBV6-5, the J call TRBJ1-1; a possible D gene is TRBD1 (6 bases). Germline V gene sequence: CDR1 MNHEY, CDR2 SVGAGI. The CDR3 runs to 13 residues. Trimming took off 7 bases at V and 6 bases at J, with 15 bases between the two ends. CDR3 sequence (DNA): TGTGCCAGCACTACAGGGTACGGTCCTGAAGCTTTCTTT. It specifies CASTTGYGPEAFF.

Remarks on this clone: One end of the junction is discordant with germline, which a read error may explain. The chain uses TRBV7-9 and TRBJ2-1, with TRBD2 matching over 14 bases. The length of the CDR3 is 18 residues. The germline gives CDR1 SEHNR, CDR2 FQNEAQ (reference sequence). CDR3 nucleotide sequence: TGTTCCAGCAGCTTAGTTGGGACTAGCGGGAGTTCCTACAATGAGCAGTTCTTC. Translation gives CSSSLVGTSGSSYNEQFF.

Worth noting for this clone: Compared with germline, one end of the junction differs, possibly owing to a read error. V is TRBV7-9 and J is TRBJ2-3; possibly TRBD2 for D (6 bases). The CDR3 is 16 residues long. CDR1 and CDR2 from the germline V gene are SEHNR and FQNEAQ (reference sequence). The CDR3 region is CSSSLVVPAGKDTQYF. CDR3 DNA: TGTTCCAGCAGCTTAGTCGTCCCCGCGGGAAAAGATACGCAGTATTTT.

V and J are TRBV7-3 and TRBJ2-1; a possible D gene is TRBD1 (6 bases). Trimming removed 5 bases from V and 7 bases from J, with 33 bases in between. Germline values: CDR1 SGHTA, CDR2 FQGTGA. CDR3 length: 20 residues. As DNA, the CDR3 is TGTGCCAGCAGCCCGTTCCCGCTCCGGGACAATTCAGGTGGTGAGAATGAGCAGTTCTTC. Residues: CASSPFPLRDNSGGENEQFF.

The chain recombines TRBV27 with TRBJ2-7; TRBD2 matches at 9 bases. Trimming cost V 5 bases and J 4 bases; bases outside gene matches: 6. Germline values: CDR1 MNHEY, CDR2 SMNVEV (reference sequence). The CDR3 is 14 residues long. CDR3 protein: CASSRAGGRYEQYF. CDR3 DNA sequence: TGTGCCAGCAGTCGGGCGGGGGGGAGGTACGAGCAGTACTTC.

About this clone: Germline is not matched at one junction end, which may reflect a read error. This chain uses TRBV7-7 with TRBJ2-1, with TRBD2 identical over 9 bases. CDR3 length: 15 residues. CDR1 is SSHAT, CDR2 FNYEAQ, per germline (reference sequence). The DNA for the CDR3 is TGTGCTAGCAGCTTTAGCGGGAGCTCCTACAATGAGCAGTTCTTC. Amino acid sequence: CASSFSGSSYNEQFF.

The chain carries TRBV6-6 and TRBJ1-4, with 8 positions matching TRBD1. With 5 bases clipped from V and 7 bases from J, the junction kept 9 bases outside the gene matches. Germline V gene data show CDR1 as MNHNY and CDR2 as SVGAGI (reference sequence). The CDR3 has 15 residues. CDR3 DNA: TGTGCCAGCAGTCCGACAGGGGCCCGCGTTGAAAAACTGTTTTTT. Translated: CASSPTGARVEKLFF.

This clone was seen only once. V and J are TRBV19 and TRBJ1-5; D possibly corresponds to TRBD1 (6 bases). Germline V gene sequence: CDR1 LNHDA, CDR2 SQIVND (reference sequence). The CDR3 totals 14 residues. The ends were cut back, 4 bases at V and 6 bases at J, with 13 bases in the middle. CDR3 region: CASSNRGGGQPQHF. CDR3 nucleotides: TGTGCCAGTAGTAATAGGGGGGGAGGTCAGCCCCAGCATTTT.

Here the CDR3 DNA reads TGTGCCAGCTCAGGGACAGGCACAGATACGCAGTATTTT. Encoded protein: CASSGTGTDTQYF. This sequence joins TRBV18 and TRBJ2-3, with 7 bases lining up with TRBD1. This CDR3 contains 13 residues. Germline loops: CDR1 KGHSH, CDR2 LQKENI. The ends lost 5 bases at V and 1 base at J; junction bases unmatched: 0.

For the CDR3, the DNA is TGTGCCAGCAGCTTGGACAGGGCCGTTGGCTACACCTTC. Its protein is CASSLDRAVGYTF. V gene TRBV7-3 combines with J gene TRBJ1-2; 8 bases map to TRBD1. CDR3 length: 13 amino acids. Trimming cost V 3 bases and J 7 bases; bases outside gene matches: 4. Germline V lookup: CDR1 SGHTA, CDR2 FQGTGA.

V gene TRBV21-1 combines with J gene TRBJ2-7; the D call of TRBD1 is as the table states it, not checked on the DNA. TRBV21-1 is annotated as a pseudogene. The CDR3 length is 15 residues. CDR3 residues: CASSQGQGPIDEQYF. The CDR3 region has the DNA TGTGCCAGCAGCCAAGGACAGGGTCCAATCGACGAGCAGTACTTC.

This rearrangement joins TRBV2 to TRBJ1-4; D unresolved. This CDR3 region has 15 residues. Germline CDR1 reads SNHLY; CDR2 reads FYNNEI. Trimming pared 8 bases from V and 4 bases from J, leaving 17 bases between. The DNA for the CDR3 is TGTGCCAGCCGGTACGGCGGATCCGGTAATGAAAAACTGTTTTTT. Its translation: CASRYGGSGNEKLFF.

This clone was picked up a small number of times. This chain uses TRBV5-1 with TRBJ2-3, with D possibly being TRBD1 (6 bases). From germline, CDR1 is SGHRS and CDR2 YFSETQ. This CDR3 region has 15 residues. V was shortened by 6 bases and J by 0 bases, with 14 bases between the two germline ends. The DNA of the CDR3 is TGCGCCAGCACCCAGACAGGTACTAGCACAGATACGCAGTATTTT. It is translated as CASTQTGTSTDTQYF.

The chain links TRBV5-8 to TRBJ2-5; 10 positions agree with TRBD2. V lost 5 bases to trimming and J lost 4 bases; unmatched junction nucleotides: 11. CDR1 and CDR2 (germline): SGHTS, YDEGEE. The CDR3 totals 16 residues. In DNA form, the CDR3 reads TGTGCCAGCAGTCAAGGACTAGCGGTGAAAAGAGAGACCCAGTACTTC. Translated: CASSQGLAVKRETQYF.

The CDR3 sequence: CASSLVQGRRTEAFF. The CDR3 DNA is TGCGCCAGCAGCTTGGTGCAGGGAAGGCGGACTGAAGCTTTCTTT. The chain uses TRBV5-1 and TRBJ1-1; TRBD1 might be the D (5 bases). The V gene's germline CDR1 is SGHRS and CDR2 YFSETQ. The CDR3 covers 15 residues. The ends were cut back, 0 bases at V and 5 bases at J, with 14 bases in the middle.

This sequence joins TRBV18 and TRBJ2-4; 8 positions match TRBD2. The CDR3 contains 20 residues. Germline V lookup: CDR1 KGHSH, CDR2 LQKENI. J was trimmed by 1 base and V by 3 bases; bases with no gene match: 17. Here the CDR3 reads CASSPLPMVAGNAAKNIQYF. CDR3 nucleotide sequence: TGTGCCAGCTCACCCCTACCGATGGTAGCGGGAAATGCGGCCAAAAACATTCAGTACTTC.